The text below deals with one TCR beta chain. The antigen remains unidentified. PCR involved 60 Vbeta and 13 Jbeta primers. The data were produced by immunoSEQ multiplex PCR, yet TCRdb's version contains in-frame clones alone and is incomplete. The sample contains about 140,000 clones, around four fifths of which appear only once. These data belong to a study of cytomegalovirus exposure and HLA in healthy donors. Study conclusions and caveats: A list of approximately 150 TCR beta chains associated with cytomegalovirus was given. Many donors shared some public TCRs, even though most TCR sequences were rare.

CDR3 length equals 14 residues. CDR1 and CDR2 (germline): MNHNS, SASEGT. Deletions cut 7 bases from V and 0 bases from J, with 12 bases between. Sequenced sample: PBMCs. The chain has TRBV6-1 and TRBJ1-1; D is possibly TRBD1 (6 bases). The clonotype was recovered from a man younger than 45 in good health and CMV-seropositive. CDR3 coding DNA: TGTGCCAGCACGGCCGGGACAATGAACACTGAAGCTTTCTTT. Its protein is CASTAGTMNTEAFF.